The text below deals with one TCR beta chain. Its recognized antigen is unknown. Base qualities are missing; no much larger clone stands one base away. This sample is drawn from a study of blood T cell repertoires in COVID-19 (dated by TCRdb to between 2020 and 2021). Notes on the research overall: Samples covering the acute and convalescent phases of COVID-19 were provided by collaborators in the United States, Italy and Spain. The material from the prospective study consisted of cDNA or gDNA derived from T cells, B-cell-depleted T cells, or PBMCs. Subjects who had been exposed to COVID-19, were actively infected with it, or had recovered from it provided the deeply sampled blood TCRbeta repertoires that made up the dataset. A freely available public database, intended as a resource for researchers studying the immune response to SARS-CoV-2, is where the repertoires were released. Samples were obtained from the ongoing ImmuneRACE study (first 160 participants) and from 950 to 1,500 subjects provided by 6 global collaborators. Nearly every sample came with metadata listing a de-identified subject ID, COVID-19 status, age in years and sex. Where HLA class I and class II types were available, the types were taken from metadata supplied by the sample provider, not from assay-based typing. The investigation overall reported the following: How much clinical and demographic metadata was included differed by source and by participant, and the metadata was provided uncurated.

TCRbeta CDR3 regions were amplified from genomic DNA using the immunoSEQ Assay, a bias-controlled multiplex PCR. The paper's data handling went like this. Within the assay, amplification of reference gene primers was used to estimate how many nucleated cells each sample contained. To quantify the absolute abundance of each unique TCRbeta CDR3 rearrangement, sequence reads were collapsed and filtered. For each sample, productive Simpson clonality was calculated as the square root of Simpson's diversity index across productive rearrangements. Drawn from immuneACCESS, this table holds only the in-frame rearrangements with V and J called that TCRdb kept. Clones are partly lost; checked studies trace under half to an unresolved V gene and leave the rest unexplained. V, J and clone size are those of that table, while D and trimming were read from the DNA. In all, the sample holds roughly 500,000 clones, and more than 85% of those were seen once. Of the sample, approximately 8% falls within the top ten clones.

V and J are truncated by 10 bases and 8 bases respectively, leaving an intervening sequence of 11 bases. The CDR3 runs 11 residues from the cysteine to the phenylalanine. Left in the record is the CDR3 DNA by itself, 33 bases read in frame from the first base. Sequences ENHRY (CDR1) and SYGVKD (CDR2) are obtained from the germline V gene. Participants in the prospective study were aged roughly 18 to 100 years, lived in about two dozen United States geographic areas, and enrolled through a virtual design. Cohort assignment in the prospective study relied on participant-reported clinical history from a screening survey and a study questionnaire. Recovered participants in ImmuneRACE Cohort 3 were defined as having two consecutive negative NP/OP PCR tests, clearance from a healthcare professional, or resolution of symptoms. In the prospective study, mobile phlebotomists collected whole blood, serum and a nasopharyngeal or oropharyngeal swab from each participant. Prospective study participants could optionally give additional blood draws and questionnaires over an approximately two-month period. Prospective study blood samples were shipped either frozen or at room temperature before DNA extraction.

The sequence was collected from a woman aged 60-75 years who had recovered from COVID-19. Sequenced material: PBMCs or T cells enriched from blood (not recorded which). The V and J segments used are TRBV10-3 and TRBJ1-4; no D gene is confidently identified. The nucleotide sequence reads TGTGCCACCGGGGAGGCAGAAAAACTGTTTTTT. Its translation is CATGEAEKLFF.